This entry features one T cell receptor (beta chain) sequence. The CDR3 is 13 residues long. The junction had 0 bases not matched to a gene; V was cut back by 2 bases and J by 4 bases. Per germline, CDR1 MNHEY and CDR2 SVGEGT. This specimen comes from a study of blood T cell repertoires in COVID-19. Study-level information: From the United States, Italy and Spain came samples of acute and convalescent COVID-19. PBMCs, B-cell-depleted T cells, or T cells were the source of the cDNA or gDNA that made up the material.

Source study methods: Estimation of nucleated cell counts was performed using reference gene primer amplification. TCRdb's table, derived via immunoSEQ multiplex PCR, lists solely in-frame clones and lacks some. That table gives V, J and clone size, and the DNA gave D and trimming. The sample shows 150,000 to 200,000 clones, about 87% of them seen only once. Sequencing used peripheral blood. This rearrangement joins TRBV6-2 or TRBV6-3 to TRBJ2-7; 9 positions match TRBD2. The receptor was isolated from a woman aged 18-29 years who had recovered from COVID-19. CDR3 coding DNA: TGTGCCAGCAGTTACACTAGCGGGTACGAGCAGTACGTC. Its protein is CASSYTSGYEQYV.